The 27 T cell receptor beta chains presented below share a single source sample, sequenced in a study of blood T cell repertoires in COVID-19. This table comes from immunoSEQ multiplex PCR, and its TCRdb copy is limited to in-frame clones, with some not included. Seen here are approximately 230,000 clones, 70% to 85% observed once, and the top ten hold about 15%. The specimen was PBMCs or T cells enriched from blood (not recorded which). The receptor source for this set is a man aged 35 to 55 who had recovered from COVID-19.

V and J are TRBV5-4 and TRBJ2-5, with 7 bases matching TRBD2. Trimming removed 1 base from V and 4 bases from J; junction bases left unmatched: 4. The CDR3 totals 14 residues. Germline V gene data show CDR1 as SGHNT and CDR2 as YYREEE (reference sequence). CDR3 sequence: CASSLRGGRETQYF. CDR3 sequence (DNA): TGTGCCAGCAGCTTGCGGGGAGGGCGAGAGACCCAGTACTTC.

The count of this clone is one. CDR3 residues: CASSPPTTRTDTQYF. The CDR3 nucleotides read TGTGCCAGCTCACCACCTACGACAAGGACAGATACGCAGTATTTT. The chain couples TRBV18 to TRBJ2-3; no reliable D call. CDR3 length equals 15 residues. The germline CDR1 and CDR2 sequences are KGHSH and LQKENI. V lost 0 bases, J lost 3 bases, and 10 bases lay in between.

V is TRBV11-2 and J is TRBJ2-7; 7 nucleotides line up with TRBD2. The germline V gene has CDR1 SGHAT and CDR2 FQNNGV. The junction had 16 bases not matched to a gene; V was cut back by 4 bases and J by 7 bases. The CDR3 extends over 16 amino acids. The chain's CDR3 is CASSSVGGLRFGEQYF. The CDR3 region has the DNA TGTGCCAGCAGCTCGGTGGGGGGACTACGTTTCGGGGAGCAGTACTTC.

The chain joins TRBV5-6 to TRBJ1-5; 7 nucleotides agree with TRBD1. J was trimmed by 11 bases and V by 0 bases; bases with no gene match: 5. The CDR3 loop spans 13 amino acids. Germline lookup yields CDR1 SGHDT and CDR2 YYEEEE. The CDR3 loop is CASSLVGGPAQHF. The DNA of the CDR3 is TGTGCCAGCAGCTTGGTAGGGGGCCCAGCCCAGCATTTT.

This clone showed up just once. The chain joins TRBV7-2 to TRBJ2-5; 8 bases fit TRBD1. CDR1 and CDR2 from the germline V gene are SGHTA and FQGNSA. The CDR3 extends over 15 amino acids. Unmatched junction bases numbered 8, after V lost 4 bases and J lost 4 bases. This chain's CDR3 is CASSSGQAKGETQYF. The CDR3 nucleotides are TGTGCCAGCAGCTCGGGACAGGCGAAGGGAGAGACCCAGTACTTC.

The V and J genes are TRBV21-1 and TRBJ2-1; the DNA was not compared with TRBD2, the D call given in the table. TRBV21-1 is labeled a pseudogene. This CDR3 region has 22 residues. The CDR3 DNA reads as TGTGCCAGCAGCAAACGGGACAGGCCTCGACTAGCGGGAGGCGGCCCTTACAATGAGCAGTTCTTC. This sequence encodes CASSKRDRPRLAGGGPYNEQFF.

The CDR3, as DNA: TGTGCCAGCAGCGGCGGGGCGACCCAGTACTTC. Translation: CASSGGATQYF. The chain links TRBV9 to TRBJ2-5; D might be TRBD2 (6 bases). This CDR3 has 11 residues. V dropped 3 bases and J dropped 7 bases, with 7 bases sitting between them. The germline CDR1 and CDR2 sequences are SGDLS and YYNGEE.

The V and J genes are TRBV7-3 and TRBJ1-2; TRBD1 aligns across 8 bases. With V trimmed by 5 bases and J by 8 bases, 16 bases remained unmatched. The germline V gene encodes CDR1 SGHTA and CDR2 FQGTGA. This CDR3 contains 16 residues. The CDR3 region is CASSPQGQGMIGGYTF. The CDR3 DNA sequence: TGTGCCAGCAGCCCGCAAGGACAGGGTATGATTGGCGGCTACACCTTC. Using reference TRBV7-3 and TRBJ1-2 for the parts outside the CDR3, the full variable domain is GAGVSQTPSNKVTEKGKYVELRCDPISGHTALYWYRQSLGQGPEFLIYFQGTGAADDSGLPNDRFFAVRPEGSVSTLKIQRTERGDSAVYLCASSPQGQGMIGGYTFGSGTRLTVV.

The chain recombines TRBV11-2 with TRBJ2-5; 9 bases line up with TRBD1. The CDR3 extends over 15 amino acids. Germline V gene sequence: CDR1 SGHAT, CDR2 FQNNGV. V lost 5 bases to trimming and J lost 3 bases; unmatched junction nucleotides: 7. The CDR3 spells CASSPTGGREETQYF. The CDR3 coding sequence is TGTGCCAGCAGCCCAACAGGGGGCAGGGAAGAGACCCAGTACTTC. Drawing the rest from reference TRBV11-2 and TRBJ2-5, the complete variable domain is EAGVAQSPRYKIIEKRQSVAFWCNPISGHATLYWYQQILGQGPKLLIQFQNNGVVDDSQLPKDRFSAERLKGVDSTLKIQPAKLEDSAVYLCASSPTGGREETQYFGPGTRLLVL.

This clone appeared a single time. The chain joins TRBV28 to TRBJ1-1; unclear D gene. The CDR3 covers 13 residues. V was shortened by 8 bases and J by 6 bases, with 16 bases between the two germline ends. CDR1 is MDHEN, CDR2 SYDVKM, per germline. The CDR3 loop reads CASVTPFVPEAFF. For the CDR3, the DNA is TGTGCCAGCGTTACACCTTTTGTCCCTGAAGCTTTCTTT. Supplemented by reference TRBV28 and TRBJ1-1, the full variable domain reads DVKVTQSSRYLVKRTGEKVFLECVQDMDHENMFWYRQDPGLGLRLIYFSYDVKMKEKGDIPEGYSVSREKKERFSLILESASTNQTSMYLCASVTPFVPEAFFGQGTRLTVV.

This clone was seen a single time. The chain is built from TRBV5-1 and TRBJ2-6; tentatively, D is TRBD1 (5 bases). CDR1 SGHRS and CDR2 YFSETQ come from the germline V gene. The CDR3 spans 20 residues. With 4 bases removed from V and 4 bases from J, the gap between germline ends came to 27 bases. CDR3 sequence (DNA): TGCGCCAGCAGCCCGGAAAGGGGAATCTATACCCCTGGGGGGGCCAACGTCCTGACTTTC. It yields the protein CASSPERGIYTPGGANVLTF.

This chain joins TRBV9 and TRBJ2-2, with TRBD2 matching over 8 bases. CDR1 is SGDLS, CDR2 YYNGEE, per germline. Losses at the gene ends were 3 bases for V and 7 bases for J; bases not matched to a gene: 5. The CDR3 spans 14 residues. The CDR3 region has the DNA TGTGCCAGCAGCGGGACTAGCTTGAGCGGGGAGCTGTTTTTT. As protein: CASSGTSLSGELFF.

The CDR3 DNA follows: TGCGCCAGCAGCCAAGATCCGGGGACAGGGGTGGGTGAAAAACTGTTTTTT. As protein: CASSQDPGTGVGEKLFF. The chain carries TRBV4-3 and TRBJ1-4, with 10 bases that match TRBD1. The CDR3 extends over 17 amino acids. V lost 0 bases, J lost 7 bases, and 8 bases stayed unmatched. From germline, CDR1 is LGHNA and CDR2 YSLEER.

The chain couples TRBV5-6 to TRBJ1-5; D might be TRBD1 (6 bases). CDR1 and CDR2 from the germline V gene are SGHDT and YYEEEE. The germline V and J ends were trimmed by 0 bases and 1 base, with 11 bases remaining between them. The CDR3 covers 16 residues. The CDR3 protein is CASSLAAGASNQPQHF. CDR3 coding DNA: TGTGCCAGCAGCTTGGCCGCAGGGGCGAGCAATCAGCCCCAGCATTTT.

This clone was counted a single time. V and J are TRBV24-1 and TRBJ1-3; D ambiguous. The V and J ends lost 9 bases and 3 bases respectively, with 5 bases between them. This CDR3 has 11 amino acids. CDR1 is KGHDR and CDR2 is SFDVKD in the germline V gene. The CDR3 loop is CATSNGNTIYF. The DNA of the CDR3 is TGTGCCACCTCTAATGGAAACACCATATATTTT.

V usage is TRBV15 and J usage is TRBJ2-3, with TRBD2 identical over 8 bases. CDR1 LNHNV and CDR2 YYDKDF come from the germline V gene (reference sequence). The trim removed 4 bases at V and 2 bases at J, leaving 8 bases unmatched. This CDR3 spans 16 amino acids. CDR3: CATSTAGAGLTDTQYF. CDR3 coding DNA: TGTGCCACCAGCACAGCGGGGGCGGGACTCACAGATACGCAGTATTTT.

The chain joins TRBV4-1 to TRBJ2-4; 9 nucleotides line up with TRBD2. The CDR3 has 17 residues. J was trimmed by 1 base and V by 6 bases; bases with no gene match: 10. CDR1 and CDR2 (germline): MGHRA, YSYEKL. DNA for the CDR3: TGCGCCAGCAGTCCTCGGGCGGGGGGGACGGCCAAAAACATTCAGTACTTC. The encoded protein is CASSPRAGGTAKNIQYF.

This clone was found a few times. V and J are TRBV6-5 and TRBJ2-2; the match to TRBD2 covers 15 bases. The germline gives CDR1 MNHEY, CDR2 SVGAGI. Trimming cost V 5 bases and J 12 bases; bases outside gene matches: 7. This CDR3 comprises 15 residues. In nucleotides, the CDR3 is TGTGCCAGCAGTACACCGGGACTAGCGGGGGGCAAGCTGTTTTTT. Amino acids: CASSTPGLAGGKLFF.

V and J are TRBV3-1 (or the pseudogene TRBV3-2) and TRBJ2-2; 7 positions match TRBD2. V shed 5 bases, J shed 2 bases, and the junction held 2 bases outside the gene matches. This CDR3 has 14 amino acids. Germline CDR1 LGHDT, CDR2 YNNKEL (reference sequence). As DNA, the CDR3 is TGTGCCAGCAGCACTAGCGCCAACACCGGGGAGCTGTTTTTT. This codes for CASSTSANTGELFF.

V usage is TRBV12-3 or TRBV12-4 and J usage is TRBJ2-7; no reliable D call. The CDR3 spans 13 residues. Trimming left V 6 bases short and J 3 bases short, with 12 bases between. The CDR3 here is CASSPENLYEQYF. The CDR3 coding sequence is TGTGCCAGCAGCCCGGAGAATCTCTACGAGCAGTACTTC.

The CDR3 here is CASSLGLAGRNEQYF. For the CDR3, the DNA is TGTGCCAGCAGCTTGGGACTAGCGGGGAGGAACGAGCAGTACTTC. The rearrangement uses TRBV5-4 and TRBJ2-7; TRBD2 agrees at 11 bases. Germline V CDR1 and CDR2: SGHNT, YYREEE (reference sequence). The CDR3 spans 15 residues. The V gene end was trimmed by 0 bases and the J gene end by 5 bases; junction bases not matched to a gene: 4.

The chain is built from TRBV7-8 and TRBJ1-4; D is uncertain. CDR1 and CDR2 (germline): SGHVS, FQNEAQ. The CDR3 is 13 amino acids. V shed 3 bases and J shed 7 bases, with 9 bases lying between them. CDR3: CASSLTRGEKLFF. CDR3 bases: TGTGCCAGCAGCTTGACCCGGGGTGAAAAACTGTTTTTT.

The chain has TRBV18 and TRBJ2-1; 7 positions agree with TRBD2. The V gene's germline CDR1 is KGHSH and CDR2 LQKENI. The ends lost 1 base at V and 9 bases at J; junction bases unmatched: 18. The CDR3 consists of 18 residues. CDR3 loop: CASSPRAARGTGAREQFF. CDR3 in DNA: TGTGCCAGCTCACCACGTGCAGCGCGGGGGACTGGGGCCCGTGAGCAGTTCTTC.

This clone showed up just a few times. The genes are TRBV27 and TRBJ2-3, with D possibly being TRBD2 (6 bases). The CDR3 has 13 amino acids. Germline V gives CDR1 MNHEY, CDR2 SMNVEV (reference sequence). The V gene lost 6 bases and the J gene lost 3 bases, with 10 bases spanning the gap. CDR3 nucleotide sequence: TGTGCCAGCAGAGATCTAGCGACAGATACGCAGTATTTT. It is translated as CASRDLATDTQYF.

In this sample, this clone turned up once. V gene TRBV28 combines with J gene TRBJ2-7; 7 bases map to TRBD1. J was trimmed by 1 base and V by 6 bases; bases with no gene match: 6. The CDR3 has 14 residues. The germline gives CDR1 MDHEN, CDR2 SYDVKM. CDR3 protein: CASRGDSRSYEQYF. In nucleotides, the CDR3 is TGTGCCAGCAGGGGGGACAGTAGATCCTACGAGCAGTACTTC.

This clone was observed once. The rearrangement joins TRBV5-1 to TRBJ2-1; 9 nucleotides align to TRBD2. Germline trimming cut 0 bases from V and 5 bases from J; bases unmatched to any gene: 6. The CDR3 consists of 16 residues. Per germline, CDR1 SGHRS and CDR2 YFSETQ. CDR3 in amino acids: CASSLAPASGNNEQFF. The CDR3 DNA follows: TGCGCCAGCAGCTTGGCCCCGGCTAGCGGGAACAATGAGCAGTTCTTC.

Here the CDR3 DNA reads TGCGCCAGCAGCTTGGGACAGGAGCTTGAAGCTTTCTTT. Residues: CASSLGQELEAFF. This chain joins TRBV5-1 and TRBJ1-1, with D possibly matching TRBD1 (6 bases). The CDR3 extends over 13 amino acids. Deletions cut 0 bases from V and 7 bases from J, with 10 bases between. CDR1 and CDR2 (germline): SGHRS, YFSETQ.